The rows below give T cell receptor beta chains drawn from one sample of a study of sequential checkpoint blockade in melanoma. Generated by immunoSEQ multiplex PCR, the TCRdb table keeps only in-frame clones and is missing some. This sample yields under 25,000 clones, of which 75% to 85% are seen a single time; about 38% belongs to the top ten. Sequences were derived from CD8+ T cells sorted from blood (inferred from file names), sampled from a patient given nivolumab and ipilimumab in sequence. The receptor source for this set is a human donor with melanoma. The CDR3 runs from the conserved cysteine through the conserved F or W. Each record gives: D gene, clone size, V gene, J gene, CDR3 protein, CDR3 DNA. A D gene is named only where the DNA matches it firmly. Size tells how often a clone was seen (once, few, many) or the class of an expanded clone, and some rows leave it out.

d_call: .
clone_size: .
v_call: TRBV28
j_call: TRBJ2-7
cdr3_aa: CASSLWTSRNEQYF
cdr3_nt: TGTGCCAGCAGTTTATGGACTAGTCGCAACGAGCAGTACTTC

d_call: .
clone_size: few
v_call: TRBV28
j_call: TRBJ1-2
cdr3_aa: CASSLLTFHTF
cdr3_nt: TGTGCCAGCAGTTTACTGACATTCCACACCTTC

d_call: TRBD1
clone_size: .
v_call: TRBV13
j_call: TRBJ1-1
cdr3_aa: CASRDRVTEAFF
cdr3_nt: TGTGCCAGCAGGGACAGGGTAACTGAAGCTTTCTTT

d_call: TRBD1
clone_size: .
v_call: TRBV6-1
j_call: TRBJ1-5
cdr3_aa: CASSETGRSNQPQHF
cdr3_nt: TGTGCCAGCAGCGAGACAGGGAGGAGCAATCAGCCCCAGCATTTT

d_call: TRBD1
clone_size: .
v_call: TRBV27
j_call: TRBJ2-7
cdr3_aa: CASSSQGEQYF
cdr3_nt: TGTGCCAGCAGTTCACAGGGGGAGCAGTACTTC

d_call: .
clone_size: .
v_call: TRBV6-5
j_call: TRBJ1-1
cdr3_aa: CASSASQGGGAFF
cdr3_nt: TGTGCCAGCAGCGCCTCGCAAGGGGGTGGGGCTTTCTTT

d_call: TRBD2
clone_size: .
v_call: TRBV28
j_call: TRBJ2-1
cdr3_aa: CASSFSSGSEQFF
cdr3_nt: TGTGCCAGCAGTTTCTCAAGCGGGAGCGAGCAGTTCTTC

d_call: TRBD1
clone_size: once
v_call: TRBV6-1
j_call: TRBJ2-7
cdr3_aa: CASRRGTGGYEQYF
cdr3_nt: TGTGCCAGCAGGAGGGGGACAGGGGGCTACGAGCAGTACTTC

d_call: .
clone_size: .
v_call: TRBV28
j_call: TRBJ1-5
cdr3_aa: CATHEEGVSNQPQHF
cdr3_nt: TGTGCCACCCATGAAGAGGGGGTCAGCAATCAGCCCCAGCATTTT

d_call: .
clone_size: .
v_call: TRBV30
j_call: TRBJ1-5
cdr3_aa: CAWSVGGFNQPQHF
cdr3_nt: TGTGCCTGGAGTGTGGGGGGATTCAATCAGCCCCAGCATTTT

d_call: .
clone_size: .
v_call: TRBV9
j_call: TRBJ1-2
cdr3_aa: CASSPRDTLIRYGYTF
cdr3_nt: TGTGCCAGCAGCCCGAGGGACACTCTTATACGCTATGGCTACACCTTC

d_call: TRBD1
clone_size: .
v_call: TRBV28
j_call: TRBJ1-2
cdr3_aa: CASSRLRDSLLNYGYTF
cdr3_nt: TGTGCCAGCAGTCGCCTCCGGGACAGTCTTTTGAACTATGGCTACACCTTC

d_call: .
clone_size: .
v_call: TRBV11-2
j_call: TRBJ2-7
cdr3_aa: CASSLEAAPTYEQYF
cdr3_nt: TGTGCCAGCAGCTTAGAAGCCGCCCCAACCTACGAGCAGTACTTC

d_call: .
clone_size: .
v_call: TRBV28
j_call: TRBJ1-1
cdr3_aa: CASSLIRGTEAFF
cdr3_nt: TGTGCCAGCAGCCTAATAAGAGGCACTGAAGCTTTCTTT

d_call: TRBD1
clone_size: .
v_call: TRBV7-9
j_call: TRBJ1-2
cdr3_aa: CASSDRDRRFYGYTF
cdr3_nt: TGTGCCAGCAGCGACCGGGACAGGCGCTTCTATGGCTACACCTTC

d_call: .
clone_size: .
v_call: TRBV2
j_call: TRBJ2-7
cdr3_aa: CASSESSGYEQYF
cdr3_nt: TGTGCCAGCAGTGAGTCTAGTGGATACGAGCAGTACTTC